This T cell receptor beta chain was sequenced for a study of cytomegalovirus exposure and HLA in healthy donors. For the study at large: Genetic ancestry analysis placed around 76% of the roughly 400 donors that were genotyped in the Caucasian-associated cluster.

Vbeta (60) and Jbeta (13) primers were used in the PCR. The protocol was immunoSEQ multiplex PCR, while the TCRdb copy is restricted to in-frame clones and leaves out a portion. The sample shows 150,000 to 200,000 clones, roughly 88% of them seen only once. Sequenced: PBMCs. This clonotype was obtained from a man aged 18 to 30 in good health and CMV-seropositive.

The CDR3 region is CASRGLAGDTDTQYF. The CDR3 nucleotides are TGTGCCAGCAGGGGACTAGCGGGGGACACAGATACGCAGTATTTT. The V call is TRBV9, the J call TRBJ2-3; TRBD2 agrees at 14 bases. The CDR3 length is 15 residues. With V trimmed by 5 bases and J by 2 bases, 1 base remained unmatched. Germline assignment: CDR1 SGDLS and CDR2 YYNGEE.